This T cell receptor beta chain is drawn from a study of blood T cell repertoires in COVID-19. Across the study: Samples taken during acute and convalescent COVID-19 were collected in the United States, Italy and Spain.

The CDR3 sequence is 14 residues long. V lost 10 bases and J 0 bases, leaving 15 bases between the germline ends. Germline values: CDR1 LNHDA, CDR2 SQIVND (reference sequence). Method: immunoSEQ multiplex PCR; TCRdb's copy keeps in-frame clones and lacks some. The sample yields under 300,000 clones, under 90% seen once. In assigning cohorts, the study relied on participant-reported clinical history. Source material: PBMCs or T cells enriched from blood (not recorded which). The gene calls are TRBV19 and TRBJ1-1; D gene uncertain. The sequence was obtained from a woman between 55 and 75 years old who had recovered from COVID-19. DNA for the CDR3: TGTGCCACTCGCAGCCCCGGGGTGAACACTGAAGCTTTCTTT. This codes for CATRSPGVNTEAFF.